This T cell receptor (beta chain) originates from a study of graft-versus-host responses after intestinal transplantation. The study, taken as a whole, reports: GvH clone levels peaked in circulation, and this peak was associated with early post-transplant HvG declines.

V lost 5 bases and J lost 0, with 5 bases in between. The CDR3 runs to 12 residues. The V gene's germline CDR1 is KGHSH and CDR2 LQKENI. A note on this clone: The antigen is undetermined. The sample contains more than one DNA sequence encoding this CDR3.

Method: immunoSEQ multiplex PCR; TCRdb's copy keeps in-frame clones and lacks some. This table has roughly 90,000 clones, about 88% appearing once. The V gene is TRBV18, the J gene TRBJ2-7; D is unresolved. The clonotype comes from a human donor who was the organ donor for an intestinal transplant. The specimen was unstimulated CD4+ T cells sorted from spleen or lymph node cells, collected before transplant. The CDR3 here is CASSTSSYEQYF. The DNA for the CDR3 is TGTGCCAGCTCAACGAGCTCCTACGAGCAGTACTTC.